This TCR beta chain was captured by sequencing in a study of blood T cell repertoires in COVID-19. Study information: T cells, B-cell-depleted T cells, or PBMCs supplied cDNA or gDNA.

The data were produced by immunoSEQ multiplex PCR, yet TCRdb's version contains in-frame clones alone and is incomplete. This repertoire shows around 300,000 clones, roughly 91% found once; its top ten account for 2% to 2.5%. Germline CDR1 and CDR2: LNHDA and SQIVND (reference sequence). Losses at the gene ends were 4 bases for V and 1 base for J; bases not matched to a gene: 15. The length of the CDR3 is 18 residues. Participant age was roughly 18 to 90 years, and participants resided in approximately 24 US areas. Source material: PBMCs or T cells enriched from blood (not recorded which). The origin of this receptor is a woman aged 60-75 years in a cohort exposed to, infected with or recovered from COVID-19 (not recorded which). The chain uses TRBV19 and TRBJ1-1; 7 positions agree with TRBD1. The CDR3 nucleotides are TGTGCCAGTAGTAGAGCCGAGACAGGGAGGTATGGGAACACTGAAGCTTTCTTT. This translates into CASSRAETGRYGNTEAFF.